Following are 26 T cell receptor beta chains from one sample sequenced in a study of CD8+ T cells in alopecia areata. Treatment defined: oral pan-JAK inhibitor, 5-10 mg twice daily. cDNA serving as the sequencing template came from extracted, reverse transcribed RNA. Libraries were prepared by immunoSEQ multiplex PCR; TCRdb keeps only in-frame clonotypes and omits some of them. Here the sample spans 90,000 to 150,000 clones, about 50% being singletons. This specimen was CD4+ T cells sorted from blood, taken at week 4, from a patient treated with tofacitinib. These receptors came from a human donor with alopecia areata.

The chain combines TRBV6-1 with TRBJ2-2; 10 bases line up with TRBD2. V lost 4 bases, J lost 7 bases, and 9 bases stayed unmatched. CDR1 MNHNS and CDR2 SASEGT come from the germline V gene. The CDR3 is made up of 16 amino acids. The CDR3 loop is CASSGRGTSEDGELFF. DNA of the CDR3: TGTGCCAGCAGTGGTCGTGGGACTAGCGAAGACGGGGAGCTGTTTTTT.

This CDR3 reads CASSASANTEAFF. The CDR3, as DNA: TGTGCCAGCTCGGCCTCAGCGAACACTGAAGCTTTCTTT. The chain has TRBV18 and TRBJ1-1; D is uncertain. CDR1 is KGHSH, CDR2 LQKENI, per germline. V was trimmed by 6 bases and J by 1 base, leaving 9 bases between them. The CDR3 has 13 amino acids.

J is TRBJ1-6 and V is TRBV18, with D perhaps TRBD1 (5 bases). Germline V gene sequence: CDR1 KGHSH, CDR2 LQKENI. V lost 2 bases, J lost 11 bases, and 13 bases lay in between. The CDR3 is made up of 14 amino acids. The CDR3 is CASSPTRDGAPLHF. The CDR3, as DNA: TGTGCCAGCTCACCAACGAGGGACGGGGCACCCCTCCACTTT.

The chain is built from TRBV29-1 and TRBJ1-1; maybe TRBD1 (5 bases). The V gene lost 6 bases and the J gene lost 1 base, with 15 bases spanning the gap. The length of the CDR3 is 14 residues. The germline gives CDR1 SQVTM, CDR2 ANQGSEA. The DNA for the CDR3 is TGCAGCGTCCCCGTTCTAGGGGCGAACACTGAAGCTTTCTTT. Translation: CSVPVLGANTEAFF.

This clone turned up a few times. The rearrangement uses TRBV5-4 and TRBJ2-1; D remains unclear. CDR1 SGHNT and CDR2 YYREEE come from the germline V gene (reference sequence). This CDR3 is built from 12 residues. This CDR3 is CGRRDSYNEQFF. For the CDR3, the DNA is TGTGGCCGGAGAGACTCCTACAATGAGCAGTTCTTC.

This sequence joins TRBV7-9 and TRBJ2-2; the D gene is possibly TRBD2 (5 bases). The CDR3 runs 15 residues. The V end lost 5 bases, the J end lost 1 base, and 11 bases lay between the germline ends. Looked up from germline, CDR1 is SEHNR and CDR2 is FQNEAQ (reference sequence). The CDR3 sequence: CASSLESGNTGELFF. In nucleotides, the CDR3 is TGTGCCAGCAGCCTCGAGAGCGGGAACACCGGGGAGCTGTTTTTT.

The genes are TRBV30 and TRBJ1-2; D gene unclear. Germline CDR1 is GTSNPN and CDR2 is SVGIG (reference sequence). The CDR3 covers 14 residues. V lost 2 bases and J 8 bases, leaving 18 bases between the germline ends. The CDR3 nucleotides are TGTGCCTGGAGTCCGCATGGCAACATCCGGGGCTACACCTTC. Protein product: CAWSPHGNIRGYTF.

V usage is TRBV5-1 and J usage is TRBJ2-7, with TRBD1 matching 8 bases. The CDR3 contains 15 residues. Losses at the gene ends were 4 bases for V and 0 bases for J; bases not matched to a gene: 6. Germline V gene sequence: CDR1 SGHRS, CDR2 YFSETQ. As DNA, the CDR3 is TGCGCCAGCAGCCCAACAGGGGGGATCTCCTACGAGCAGTACTTC. Translating it yields CASSPTGGISYEQYF.

The rearrangement links TRBV7-2 to TRBJ2-2, with TRBD1 matching 8 bases. V dropped 4 bases and J dropped 3; count of bases not matched to a gene: 4. The germline gives CDR1 SGHTA, CDR2 FQGNSA. The CDR3 extends over 15 amino acids. CDR3 bases: TGTGCCAGCAGCTCAGGACAGGGTTACACCGGGGAGCTGTTTTTT. Encoded protein: CASSSGQGYTGELFF.

The chain has TRBV5-1 and TRBJ2-6, with a tentative D call TRBD2 (5 bases). From germline, CDR1 is SGHRS and CDR2 YFSETQ. The V gene lost 0 bases and the J gene lost 2 bases, with 12 bases spanning the gap. The CDR3 sequence is 17 residues long. For the CDR3, the DNA is TGCGCCAGCAGCTTGGGATCCGGGGTGGCTGGGGCCAACGTCCTGACTTTC. Its protein product is CASSLGSGVAGANVLTF.

This clone is a singleton in its sample. The chain links TRBV2 to TRBJ1-2, with TRBD1 matching over 7 bases. CDR1 SNHLY and CDR2 FYNNEI come from the germline V gene. The CDR3 totals 11 residues. Trimming cost V 10 bases and J 8 bases; bases outside gene matches: 7. In DNA, the CDR3 is TGTGCCATTACACAGGGGATGGGCTACACCTTC. It specifies CAITQGMGYTF.

This clone was detected only a few times. The chain is built from TRBV18 and TRBJ2-1; 7 nucleotides match TRBD2. Per germline, CDR1 KGHSH and CDR2 LQKENI. V shed 5 bases, J shed 0 bases, and the junction held 7 bases outside the gene matches. The CDR3 length is 16 residues. The CDR3, as DNA: TGTGCCAGCTCAATGAACAGCGGGGCCTCCTACAATGAGCAGTTCTTC. Translating it yields CASSMNSGASYNEQFF. The full variable domain, rest sourced from reference TRBV18 and TRBJ2-1, is NAGVMQNPRHLVRRRGQEARLRCSPMKGHSHVYWYRQLPEEGLKFMVYLQKENIIDESGMPKERFSAEFPKEGPSILRIQQVVRGDSAAYFCASSMNSGASYNEQFFGPGTRLTVL.

This chain uses TRBV29-1 with TRBJ2-3; maybe TRBD2 (6 bases). The CDR3 totals 14 residues. Germline V gives CDR1 SQVTM, CDR2 ANQGSEA. V shed 7 bases and J shed 0 bases, with 14 bases lying between them. CDR3 DNA sequence: TGCAGCGCCCTTCCGGGAGCTAGCACAGATACGCAGTATTTT. It encodes CSALPGASTDTQYF.

This clone was seen a few times. The chain couples TRBV18 to TRBJ1-1; no clear D gene. The germline gives CDR1 KGHSH, CDR2 LQKENI. The CDR3 length is 14 residues. Trimming removed 4 bases at V and 1 base at J, with 10 bases between. CDR3: CASSLSGQNTEAFF. CDR3 DNA: TGTGCCAGCTCACTTTCAGGTCAGAACACTGAAGCTTTCTTT. Variable domain in full (rest from reference TRBV18 and TRBJ1-1): NAGVMQNPRHLVRRRGQEARLRCSPMKGHSHVYWYRQLPEEGLKFMVYLQKENIIDESGMPKERFSAEFPKEGPSILRIQQVVRGDSAAYFCASSLSGQNTEAFFGQGTRLTVV.

The chain has TRBV29-1 and TRBJ2-7; TRBD1 matches 8 bases. J was trimmed by 3 bases and V by 7 bases; bases with no gene match: 11. CDR3 length equals 14 residues. The germline V gene encodes CDR1 SQVTM and CDR2 ANQGSEA. In DNA, the CDR3 is TGCAGCGCCTTAAGGACAGGGTCATTCTACGAGCAGTACTTC. This encodes CSALRTGSFYEQYF.

The table lists this clone with a few counts. The J gene is TRBJ2-3, the V gene TRBV18; 8 bases align to TRBD2. The germline CDR1 and CDR2 sequences are KGHSH and LQKENI. Losses at the gene ends were 3 bases for V and 1 base for J; bases not matched to a gene: 3. This CDR3 has 15 amino acids. The CDR3 DNA reads TGTGCCAGCTCACCGAGCGGGAGTGGCACAGATACGCAGTATTTT. Its protein product is CASSPSGSGTDTQYF.

V gene TRBV30 combines with J gene TRBJ2-3; 9 bases match TRBD2. This CDR3 region has 12 residues. The V and J ends lost 4 bases and 4 bases, in that order; junction bases with no gene match: 0. The germline V gene encodes CDR1 GTSNPN and CDR2 SVGIG (reference sequence). CDR3 bases: TGTGCCTGGACTAGCGGGGCAGATACGCAGTATTTT. This gives the protein CAWTSGADTQYF.

The sample holds a few counts of this clone. The rearrangement links TRBV5-1 to TRBJ1-5, with unresolved D. The CDR3 covers 14 residues. CDR1 SGHRS and CDR2 YFSETQ come from the germline V gene. Trimming removed 4 bases at V and 0 bases at J, with 8 bases between. In DNA form, the CDR3 reads TGCGCCAGCAGCGACGGTTATAGCAATCAGCCCCAGCATTTT. Translation gives CASSDGYSNQPQHF.

The chain uses TRBV5-6 and TRBJ2-6; D is undetermined. CDR3 length equals 14 residues. V lost 6 bases and J 5 bases, leaving 12 bases between the germline ends. From germline, CDR1 is SGHDT and CDR2 YYEEEE. CDR3: CASTFEDWANVLTF. The CDR3 coding sequence is TGTGCCAGCACCTTCGAGGATTGGGCCAACGTCCTGACTTTC.

The chain couples TRBV2 to TRBJ2-7; D possibly corresponds to TRBD2 (6 bases). CDR3 length equals 14 residues. Germline CDR1 is SNHLY and CDR2 is FYNNEI. The V end was cut by 5 bases, the J end by 3 bases, with 14 bases between. CDR3 nucleotides: TGTGCCAGCAGTTCCGGGACTGGAGGCTACGAGCAGTACTTC. It encodes CASSSGTGGYEQYF.

J is TRBJ1-5 and V is TRBV6-6; 9 nucleotides line up with TRBD1. The CDR3 loop spans 16 amino acids. CDR1 MNHNY and CDR2 SVGAGI come from the germline V gene (reference sequence). V was pared by 1 base and J by 2 bases, with 3 bases of the junction left unmatched. CDR3 amino acids: CASSYFGDRGNQPQHF. CDR3 nucleotides: TGTGCCAGCAGTTACTTTGGGGACAGGGGCAATCAGCCCCAGCATTTT.

The chain has TRBV29-1 and TRBJ2-7, with a possible D match to TRBD2 (5 bases). This CDR3 spans 12 amino acids. Trimming took off 5 bases at V and 1 base at J, with 9 bases between the two ends. Germline V gives CDR1 SQVTM, CDR2 ANQGSEA. The CDR3 DNA is TGCAGCGTTAGCCGGGAATCCTACGAGCAGTACTTC. This sequence encodes CSVSRESYEQYF.

About this clone itself: Other DNA sequences in this sample translate to the same CDR3. V usage is TRBV7-9 and J usage is TRBJ2-7; no firm D call. The CDR3 loop spans 12 amino acids. Trimming removed 1 base from V and 4 bases from J, with 5 bases in between. The V gene's germline CDR1 is SEHNR and CDR2 FQNEAQ (reference sequence). This chain's CDR3 is CASSLGSYEQYF. As DNA, the CDR3 is TGTGCCAGCAGCTTAGGCTCATACGAGCAGTACTTC.

This rearrangement joins TRBV25-1 to TRBJ2-4; tentatively, D is TRBD1 or TRBD2 (5 bases each). The V gene's germline CDR1 is MGHDK and CDR2 SYGVNS. The V gene lost 3 bases and the J gene lost 5 bases, with 14 bases spanning the gap. This CDR3 has 15 residues. CDR3: CASSDVGPLENIQYF. The DNA of the CDR3 is TGTGCCAGCAGTGACGTGGGACCGCTGGAAAACATTCAGTACTTC. The entire variable domain, with the rest obtained from reference TRBV25-1 and TRBJ2-4, is as follows: EADIYQTPRYLVIGTGKKITLECSQTMGHDKMYWYQQDPGMELHLIHYSYGVNSTEKGDLSSESTVSRIRTEHFPLTLESARPSHTSQYLCASSDVGPLENIQYFGAGTRLSVL.

This sequence joins TRBV30 and TRBJ2-3; weak D call: TRBD2 (6 bases). Germline values: CDR1 GTSNPN, CDR2 SVGIG (reference sequence). This CDR3 spans 15 amino acids. With 3 bases removed from V and 2 bases from J, the gap between germline ends came to 15 bases. The CDR3 here is CAWSGSGLTTDTQYF. CDR3 nucleotide sequence: TGTGCCTGGAGCGGGAGCGGGTTAACCACAGATACGCAGTATTTT.

The CDR3 sequence: CSVEDRGSGNGETQYF. CDR3 DNA: TGCAGCGTTGAAGATCGTGGTAGCGGGAACGGAGAGACCCAGTACTTC. This chain connects TRBV29-1 to TRBJ2-5; 8 bases are shared with TRBD2. The J segment lost 4 bases and the V segment lost 0 bases, leaving 10 bases of the junction unmatched. The CDR3 has 16 residues. Germline V lookup: CDR1 SQVTM, CDR2 ANQGSEA.